This TCR beta chain was recorded in a study of T cells in Graves' hyperthyroidism and ophthalmopathy. Each patient was aged 18 to 65 and had newly diagnosed hyperthyroidism of under 2 months' duration. In this sample, this clonotype turned up many times. The germline CDR1 and CDR2 sequences are MDHEN and SYDVKM. Trimming left V 3 bases short and J 3 bases short, with 9 bases between. This CDR3 region has 13 residues. The CDR3 regions of TCR beta were amplified from RNA transcripts. Initially, a first-round RT-PCR of the TCR CDR3 employed the HTBI primer set. In TCRdb, the multiplex PCR reads were re-called with MiXCR into one record per CDR3 protein. The sample has around 300,000 distinct CDR3 sequences, 13% seen once.

The V and J genes are TRBV28 and TRBJ2-7, with D possibly TRBD1 on 5 matching bases. The sample was blood. This sequence originates from a woman aged 25 to 39 with Graves' hyperthyroidism that later progressed to Graves' ophthalmopathy. CDR3 DNA sequence: TGTGCCAGCAGTTTCCAGGGTTACTACGAGCAGTACTTC. Translated, it gives CASSFQGYYEQYF.